Listed here are 20 T cell receptor beta chains from one sample, sequenced in a study of T cells in Graves' hyperthyroidism and ophthalmopathy. Researchers took RNA transcripts and amplified the TCR beta CDR3 regions from them. Primed by the HTBI set, a first-round RT-PCR was run on the TCR CDR3. One entry per CDR3 protein results from TCRdb running MiXCR on the multiplex PCR reads. Found here are 300,000 to 400,000 distinct CDR3 sequences, 18% of them singletons; the top ten hold over 35%. Specimen: blood. Receptor source: a man younger than 35 with Graves' ophthalmopathy.

In this sample, this clonotype turned up many times. The gene calls are TRBV12-3 or TRBV12-4 and TRBJ1-5, with no clear D. This CDR3 spans 14 amino acids. V lost 4 bases and J 0 bases, leaving 7 bases between the germline ends. The CDR3 nucleotides are TGTGCCAGCAGTTCCACCCATAGCAATCAGCCCCAGCATTTT. Amino acids: CASSSTHSNQPQHF.

This clonotype was found a few times. The genes are TRBV3-1 and TRBJ2-4; 8 nucleotides agree with TRBD1. CDR1 is LGHDT and CDR2 is YNNKEL in the germline V gene (reference sequence). CDR3 size: 15 residues. J gave up 5 bases and V 4 bases, and 7 bases lay outside the gene matches. CDR3 region: CASSPRDRGENIQYF. CDR3 coding DNA: TGTGCCAGCAGCCCCCGAGACAGGGGAGAAAACATTCAGTACTTC.

This clonotype was picked up many times. J is TRBJ1-2 and V is TRBV28; 8 bases are a match to TRBD1. The CDR3 consists of 15 residues. From germline, CDR1 is MDHEN and CDR2 SYDVKM. V lost 6 bases to trimming and J lost 5 bases; unmatched junction nucleotides: 11. CDR3 DNA: TGTGCCAGCAGCCACCCTCCAGGGGGCGAATATGGCTACACCTTC. It yields the protein CASSHPPGGEYGYTF.

Ten or more counts support this clonotype. CDR3 bases: TGCGCCAGCAGCATGGACAGGGCCGGGACTAACACTGAAGCTTTCTTT. Its protein is CASSMDRAGTNTEAFF. The chain is built from TRBV5-1 and TRBJ1-1; TRBD1 matches at 8 bases. In germline, CDR1 is SGHRS, CDR2 YFSETQ. The CDR3 is 16 amino acids. V lost 4 bases and J lost 2; bases outside the gene matches: 10.

This clonotype came up a few times. The V and J genes are TRBV20-1 and TRBJ2-7; D may be TRBD1 (5 bases). Germline V gene lookup returns CDR1 DFQATT and CDR2 SNEGSKA (reference sequence). The CDR3 covers 14 residues. V was cut by 7 bases and J by 1 base, with 17 bases left in between. CDR3 residues: CSVQGGMESYEQYF. CDR3 nucleotide sequence: TGCAGTGTTCAGGGTGGTATGGAGTCCTACGAGCAGTACTTC.

This clonotype has a handful of counts. The gene calls are TRBV15 and TRBJ1-6; weak D call: TRBD1 (5 bases). Germline V lookup: CDR1 LNHNV, CDR2 YYDKDF (reference sequence). The CDR3 totals 14 residues. Trimming removed 0 bases at V and 8 bases at J, with 8 bases between. CDR3 sequence reads: CATSRDQGYSPLHF. The CDR3 region has the DNA TGTGCCACCAGCAGAGATCAGGGTTATTCACCCCTCCACTTT.

The V gene is TRBV3-1, the J gene TRBJ1-3; TRBD1 aligns across 9 bases. Trimming at V came to 5 bases and at J to 8 bases, leaving 10 bases not matched to a gene. Germline V CDR1 and CDR2: LGHDT, YNNKEL (reference sequence). The CDR3 is 15 amino acids. The CDR3 reads CASSSTGGVQDTIYF. The CDR3 coding sequence is TGTGCCAGCAGCTCGACAGGGGGGGTTCAGGACACCATATATTTT.

This clonotype was seen at least ten times. V gene TRBV9 combines with J gene TRBJ1-1; D unresolved. CDR1 is SGDLS and CDR2 is YYNGEE in the germline V gene. CDR3 length: 11 residues. Trimming left V 7 bases short and J 1 base short, with 5 bases between. For the CDR3, the DNA is TGTGCCAGCGGCGAGAACACTGAAGCTTTCTTT. It specifies CASGENTEAFF.

This clonotype was recorded many times. The J gene is TRBJ2-5, the V gene TRBV29-1; 12 nucleotides match TRBD1. The trim removed 6 bases at V and 5 bases at J, leaving 10 bases unmatched. Germline V gene lookup returns CDR1 SQVTM and CDR2 ANQGSEA. CDR3 length: 15 amino acids. The CDR3 reads CSVRTGTGGGETQYF. Here the CDR3 DNA reads TGCAGCGTAAGAACCGGGACAGGGGGCGGTGAGACCCAGTACTTC.

This clonotype has a count of ten or more. The rearrangement links TRBV7-9 to TRBJ2-7, with D perhaps TRBD1 (6 bases). The V end lost 2 bases, the J end lost 2 bases, and 16 bases lay between the germline ends. Germline V gives CDR1 SEHNR, CDR2 FQNEAQ (reference sequence). This CDR3 spans 16 amino acids. DNA for the CDR3: TGTGCCAGCAGCTTACCGTCAGGGGAAGGCACCTACGAGCAGTACTTC. It specifies CASSLPSGEGTYEQYF.

This clonotype was observed a few times. The rearrangement links TRBV6-1 to TRBJ2-7, with D hard to call. From germline, CDR1 is MNHNS and CDR2 SASEGT. V was shortened by 0 bases and J by 9 bases, with 9 bases between the two germline ends. The CDR3 extends over 12 amino acids. CDR3: CASSEALHGQYF. CDR3 in DNA: TGTGCCAGCAGTGAAGCGCTTCACGGGCAGTACTTC.

This clonotype appeared a few times. This chain joins TRBV6-1 and TRBJ2-6; D ambiguous. This CDR3 is 15 amino acids long. Germline V lookup: CDR1 MNHNS, CDR2 SASEGT. Trimming took off 5 bases at V and 1 base at J, with 9 bases between the two ends. Here the CDR3 reads CASSPKASGANVLTF. The CDR3 DNA reads as TGTGCCAGCAGTCCCAAAGCGTCTGGGGCCAACGTCCTGACTTTC.

Only a few counts were recorded for this clonotype. The V call is TRBV3-1, the J call TRBJ2-7, with D tentatively TRBD1 or TRBD2 (5 bases each). The CDR3 sequence is 15 residues long. Germline CDR1 LGHDT, CDR2 YNNKEL (reference sequence). Trimming removed 6 bases from V and 4 bases from J, with 19 bases in between. The CDR3 nucleotides read TGTGCCAGCAGTTTGGCAGGGAGCCGAGGATACGAGCAGTACTTC. This sequence encodes CASSLAGSRGYEQYF.

This clonotype was seen many times. The chain uses TRBV12-3 or TRBV12-4 and TRBJ2-5; 11 bases are a match to TRBD2. The length of the CDR3 is 16 residues. The J segment lost 5 bases and the V segment lost 2 bases, leaving 7 bases of the junction unmatched. The CDR3 nucleotides read TGTGCCAGCAGTTTAAGACTAGCGGGGATCAGGGAGACCCAGTACTTC. It is translated as CASSLRLAGIRETQYF.

This clonotype was observed a few times. The rearrangement joins TRBV25-1 to TRBJ1-2, with D possibly matching TRBD1 (5 bases). CDR1 MGHDK and CDR2 SYGVNS come from the germline V gene. V lost 6 bases and J lost 4, with 21 bases in between. CDR3 size: 16 residues. This chain's CDR3 is CASSPLRDLGGYGYTF. CDR3 DNA sequence: TGTGCCAGCAGCCCCCTCCGGGACCTGGGAGGCTATGGCTACACCTTC.

The chain carries TRBV7-9 and TRBJ1-5, with D unresolved. V was clipped by 1 base and J by 5 bases, with 6 bases between them. Germline V CDR1 and CDR2: SEHNR, FQNEAQ (reference sequence). This CDR3 is 13 amino acids long. The CDR3 is CASSLGSYQPQHF. For the CDR3, the DNA is TGTGCCAGCAGCTTAGGAAGCTATCAGCCCCAGCATTTT.

Many counts were recorded for this clonotype. This chain connects TRBV5-1 to TRBJ1-1, with 9 positions matching TRBD1. Germline-derived CDR1 and CDR2 are SGHRS and YFSETQ. This CDR3 region has 15 residues. V shed 1 base and J 0 bases; nucleotides not matched to a gene: 1. In nucleotides, the CDR3 is TGCGCCAGCAGCTTGACAGGGGGCATGAACACTGAAGCTTTCTTT. Encoded protein: CASSLTGGMNTEAFF.

This clonotype was seen many times. J is TRBJ2-1 and V is TRBV2; 12 nucleotides line up with TRBD2. V dropped 8 bases and J dropped 4; count of bases not matched to a gene: 3. Germline CDR1 SNHLY, CDR2 FYNNEI. The CDR3 consists of 14 residues. In nucleotides, the CDR3 is TGTGCCAGCGAGGGGACTAGCGGGTACAATGAGCAGTTCTTC. Amino acid sequence: CASEGTSGYNEQFF.

The V gene is TRBV7-2, the J gene TRBJ1-2; D gene uncertain. Trimming left V 3 bases short and J 7 bases short, with 12 bases between. CDR1 SGHTA and CDR2 FQGNSA come from the germline V gene. The CDR3 covers 13 residues. The CDR3 sequence is CASSLAGPSGYTF. The CDR3 DNA sequence: TGTGCCAGCAGCTTGGCGGGCCCCAGTGGCTACACCTTC.

The V gene is TRBV10-3, the J gene TRBJ2-3; 7 bases line up with TRBD2. V shed 6 bases, J shed 4 bases, and the junction held 1 base outside the gene matches. The CDR3 has 12 amino acids. Germline-derived CDR1 and CDR2 are ENHRY and SYGVKD. CDR3 sequence (DNA): TGTGCCATCAGCCGGGGGGCAGATACGCAGTATTTT. Protein sequence: CAISRGADTQYF.